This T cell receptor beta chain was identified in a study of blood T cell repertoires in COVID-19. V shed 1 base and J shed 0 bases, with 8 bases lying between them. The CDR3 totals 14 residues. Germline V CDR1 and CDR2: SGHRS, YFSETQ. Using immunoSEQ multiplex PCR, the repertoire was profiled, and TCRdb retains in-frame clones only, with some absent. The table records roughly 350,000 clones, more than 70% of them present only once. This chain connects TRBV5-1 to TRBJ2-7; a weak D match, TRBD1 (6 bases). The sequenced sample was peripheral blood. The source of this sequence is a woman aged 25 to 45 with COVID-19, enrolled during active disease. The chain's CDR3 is CASSLQGFSYEQYF. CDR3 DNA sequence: TGCGCCAGCAGCTTGCAGGGGTTCTCCTACGAGCAGTACTTC.